This T cell receptor beta chain derives from a study of cytomegalovirus exposure and HLA in healthy donors. Study conclusions and caveats: Information on immune exposure was restricted to one variable (CMV serostatus).

The PCR was carried out with 60 Vbeta primers and 13 Jbeta primers. The assay was immunoSEQ multiplex PCR, and TCRdb's table has in-frame clones only and misses some. In the table there are approximately 100,000 clones, just under 75% of which are singletons. Germline-derived CDR1 and CDR2 are SGHRS and YFSETQ. The CDR3 loop spans 16 amino acids. Trimming cost V 3 bases and J 4 bases; bases outside gene matches: 9. Comment on this clone: Its specificity is unknown.

The clonotype was recovered from a man between 45 and 60 years old in good health and CMV-seropositive. The rearrangement links TRBV5-1 to TRBJ1-4; 7 positions match TRBD1. Sequenced input: PBMCs. The CDR3 sequence is CASSWGDSLLNEKLFF. For the CDR3, the DNA is TGCGCCAGCAGCTGGGGGGACAGCCTCCTTAATGAAAAACTGTTTTTT.